The 18 T cell receptor beta chains below were found in one sample sequenced in a study of T cells after yellow fever vaccination. One entry per CDR3 protein, called by TCRdb with MiXCR from the 5' RACE reads. The sample includes some 390,000 distinct CDR3 sequences, 6.2% seen only once; the top ten take 15%. The sequences come from PBMCs, collected 5 days after the yellow fever booster vaccination. All receptors come from a man aged 30 to 45 who received the YFV17D yellow fever vaccine.

The chain employs TRBV12-3 or TRBV12-4 and TRBJ2-2; 8 bases fit TRBD2. The CDR3 covers 15 residues. Trimming took 3 bases from V and 4 from J; bases not matched to a gene: 4. CDR3 sequence reads: CASSFGGGSTGELFF. Written as DNA, the CDR3 is TGTGCCAGCAGTTTCGGGGGGGGGAGCACCGGGGAGCTGTTTTTT.

This clonotype was counted only a few times. This sequence joins TRBV10-3 and TRBJ2-1; 7 nucleotides align to TRBD2. In germline, CDR1 is ENHRY, CDR2 SYGVKD. After removal of 6 bases from V and 10 bases from J, the junction contained 9 bases not matched to a gene. This CDR3 region has 13 residues. The CDR3 nucleotides are TGTGCCATCAGGGGGGGGGAGAGCCTCGAGCAGTTCTTC. Encoded protein: CAIRGGESLEQFF.

This clonotype was counted only a few times. J is TRBJ2-7 and V is TRBV20-1; no reliable D call. The CDR3 spans 12 residues. Trimming took 3 bases from V and 6 from J, leaving 12 bases between them. Germline values: CDR1 DFQATT, CDR2 SNEGSKA (reference sequence). The CDR3 is CSARDRRFEQYF. The DNA for the CDR3 is TGCAGTGCTAGGGACCGCCGCTTCGAGCAGTACTTC.

This clonotype was found many times. The chain carries TRBV29-1 and TRBJ2-5; tentative D call: TRBD2 (6 bases). CDR1 SQVTM and CDR2 ANQGSEA come from the germline V gene. Between the trimmed V and J ends, which lost 2 bases and 5 bases, there was a span of 9 bases. This CDR3 region has 12 residues. CDR3 in amino acids: CSVESGSETQYF. The CDR3 coding sequence is TGCAGCGTTGAAAGCGGGTCGGAGACCCAGTACTTC.

Only a few counts were recorded for this clonotype. The chain is built from TRBV10-3 and TRBJ2-2; 7 bases map to TRBD1. This CDR3 is 14 amino acids long. Germline V CDR1 and CDR2: ENHRY, SYGVKD. Trimming removed 8 bases from V and 2 bases from J; junction bases left unmatched: 5. CDR3 DNA sequence: TGTGCCATCCTAGACAGGGATAACACCGGGGAGCTGTTTTTT. This translates into CAILDRDNTGELFF.

J is TRBJ2-1 and V is TRBV5-1; 10 bases fit TRBD2. Trimming cost V 4 bases and J 4 bases; bases outside gene matches: 8. This CDR3 region has 16 residues. CDR1 is SGHRS and CDR2 is YFSETQ in the germline V gene. CDR3 sequence (DNA): TGCGCCAGCAGCGTGTATCTAGCGGGAGCATACAATGAGCAGTTCTTC. Encoded protein: CASSVYLAGAYNEQFF.

The rearrangement links TRBV20-1 to TRBJ2-1; TRBD2 aligns across 7 bases. The CDR3 totals 14 residues. J lost 0 bases, V lost 3 bases, and 2 bases had no gene match. Per germline, CDR1 DFQATT and CDR2 SNEGSKA (reference sequence). The CDR3 region has the DNA TGCAGTGCTAGCCCTAGCGGCTCCTACAATGAGCAGTTCTTC. The encoded protein is CSASPSGSYNEQFF.

This clonotype has more than one count but fewer than ten. J is TRBJ2-7 and V is TRBV5-1, with TRBD1 as a possible D gene (5 bases). The CDR3 loop spans 14 amino acids. Germline V lookup: CDR1 SGHRS, CDR2 YFSETQ. Trimming stripped 6 bases from V and 7 bases from J, with 20 bases between. The CDR3 bases are TGCGCCAGCACCGAAGGGGTCTCCAAGGGGGAGCAGTACTTC. Translation gives CASTEGVSKGEQYF.

J is TRBJ2-4 and V is TRBV20-1; 12 bases are a match to TRBD1. The length of the CDR3 is 14 residues. Looked up from germline, CDR1 is DFQATT and CDR2 is SNEGSKA (reference sequence). With 5 bases clipped from V and 6 bases from J, the junction kept 5 bases outside the gene matches. The chain's CDR3 is CSADPGQGANIQYF. For the CDR3, the DNA is TGCAGTGCTGATCCGGGACAGGGGGCAAACATTCAGTACTTC.

This clonotype occurred many times. The chain couples TRBV2 to TRBJ2-7; 10 positions match TRBD2. V lost 6 bases and J lost 2; bases outside the gene matches: 10. Germline CDR1 and CDR2: SNHLY and FYNNEI. The CDR3 has 16 amino acids. The CDR3 here is CASRGTSAKSAYEQYF. The CDR3 DNA is TGTGCCAGCAGGGGGACTAGCGCCAAGTCAGCCTACGAGCAGTACTTC.

This chain uses TRBV7-6 with TRBJ2-3; 8 nucleotides match TRBD2. Germline V gene data show CDR1 as SGHVS and CDR2 as FNYEAQ. CDR3 length: 17 amino acids. With 1 base clipped from V and 2 bases from J, the junction kept 8 bases outside the gene matches. The CDR3 region is CASSLGGGRSFTDTQYF. CDR3 DNA sequence: TGTGCCAGCAGCTTAGGGGGCGGGAGGTCCTTCACAGATACGCAGTATTTT.

On this clonotype: This could be a read error, since a much larger clone is one nucleotide away. The chain joins TRBV28 to TRBJ2-5, with TRBD2 identical over 11 bases. Germline-derived CDR1 and CDR2 are MDHEN and SYDVKM. The CDR3 spans 16 residues. CDR3 sequence reads: CASSLGLAAIQETEYF. The CDR3 nucleotides are TGTGCCAGCAGTTTGGGACTAGCGGCAATACAAGAGACCGAGTACTTC.

In its sample, this clonotype was seen many times. Here the CDR3 reads CASSQVPGRDNEQFF. The CDR3 DNA is TGTGCCAGCAGCCAAGTTCCTGGGCGGGACAATGAGCAGTTCTTC. This chain links TRBV14 with TRBJ2-1; weak D call: TRBD2 (5 bases). This CDR3 region has 15 residues. The ends were cut back, 1 base at V and 5 bases at J, with 12 bases in the middle. The V gene's germline CDR1 is SGHDN and CDR2 FVKESK.

This clonotype came up many times. The J gene is TRBJ2-3, the V gene TRBV18, with D perhaps matching TRBD2 (6 bases). CDR1 is KGHSH, CDR2 LQKENI, per germline. Trimming removed 3 bases at V and 6 bases at J, with 16 bases between. The CDR3 is made up of 15 amino acids. For the CDR3, the DNA is TGTGCCAGCTCACCCCCTCGGGAGCTGGGGGATACGCAGTATTTT. Amino acids: CASSPPRELGDTQYF.

This clonotype was counted many times. The V gene is TRBV24-1, the J gene TRBJ2-1, with 8 bases aligning to TRBD2. V lost 1 base and J lost 7; bases outside the gene matches: 8. This CDR3 spans 16 amino acids. Per the germline V gene, CDR1 is KGHDR and CDR2 is SFDVKD. This CDR3 is CATSDFASGRRNEQFF. In DNA, the CDR3 is TGTGCCACCAGTGATTTTGCAAGCGGGAGACGAAATGAGCAGTTCTTC.

At least ten counts were recorded for this clonotype. The chain couples TRBV18 to TRBJ2-6; D gene unclear. CDR3 size: 18 residues. Germline V CDR1 and CDR2: KGHSH, LQKENI. Deletions cut 6 bases from V and 0 bases from J, with 18 bases between. In DNA form, the CDR3 reads TGTGCCAGCTCCCGGGCCGGGTTAACCGTCTCTGGGGCCAACGTCCTGACTTTC. Amino acids: CASSRAGLTVSGANVLTF.

In its sample, this clonotype was seen a few times. Here the CDR3 reads CSARAGGRTYEQYF. For the CDR3, the DNA is TGCAGTGCTAGAGCTGGCGGGAGAACCTACGAGCAGTACTTC. This chain uses TRBV20-1 with TRBJ2-7; TRBD2 matches at 7 bases. V was pared by 1 base and J by 2 bases, with 5 bases of the junction left unmatched. The CDR3 is 14 amino acids. From germline, CDR1 is DFQATT and CDR2 SNEGSKA (reference sequence).

This chain connects TRBV27 to TRBJ2-2, with TRBD2 identical over 11 bases. Looked up from germline, CDR1 is MNHEY and CDR2 is SMNVEV (reference sequence). Germline trimming cut 1 base from V and 1 base from J; bases unmatched to any gene: 2. The CDR3 is 17 amino acids. CDR3 DNA: TGTGCCAGCAGTTTATGGGGACTAGCGGAGAACACCGGGGAGCTGTTTTTT. Translation gives CASSLWGLAENTGELFF.